This TCR beta chain was sequenced for a study of cytomegalovirus exposure and HLA in healthy donors. Notes on the study in general: Reported performance of the classifier showed diagnosis of cytomegalovirus status with high specificity and sensitivity. According to a later analysis, TCR clusters from the first cohort tended to co-occur in the approximately 120 validation repertoires. CMV antigen specificity was confirmed in vitro for a few CMV-associated chains.

To note about this clone: Its cognate antigen is unknown.

TCRdb's copy holds only in-frame clones and misses some; the assay was immunoSEQ multiplex PCR. The table has about 47,000 clones, around nine tenths seen once. V was clipped by 3 bases and J by 7 bases; unmatched bases: 10. The CDR3 contains 16 residues. Germline V gives CDR1 LGHNA, CDR2 YSLEER. The chain links TRBV4-3 to TRBJ2-1; 9 positions match TRBD1. This sequence was found in a man aged 18 to 30 in good health and CMV-seronegative. Sequenced material: PBMCs. In DNA, the CDR3 is TGCGCCAGCAGCCAGAGGAAAGACAGGGGGAGGAATGAGCAGTTCTTC. Its translation: CASSQRKDRGRNEQFF.